One sample yielded the 22 T cell receptor beta chains listed below, sequenced in a study of shared clonotypes between healthy human individuals. It was CD45RO-negative cells, positively selected for CCR7, that made up naive CD8 cells, with terminally differentiated effector memory CD45RA+ cells excluded. Data came from immunoSEQ multiplex PCR; TCRdb stores just in-frame clones and leaves some out. The sample consists of approximately 810,000 clones, approximately 92% of them appearing once. The sample was naive CD8+ T cells sorted from blood. These receptors came from a man aged 30 to 39 in good health.

The chain recombines TRBV19 with TRBJ2-1; the match to TRBD2 covers 11 bases. Per germline, CDR1 LNHDA and CDR2 SQIVND (reference sequence). The length of the CDR3 is 16 residues. The V and J ends lost 4 bases and 7 bases, in that order; junction bases with no gene match: 9. CDR3 sequence (DNA): TGTGCCAGTAGTAGAGCCGGGACTAGCGGCCAAAATGAGCAGTTCTTC. This translates into CASSRAGTSGQNEQFF.

This chain connects TRBV25-1 to TRBJ1-4, with D possibly being TRBD1 (6 bases). The CDR3 sequence is 16 residues long. V lost 2 bases, J lost 4 bases, and 14 bases lay in between. The germline CDR1 and CDR2 sequences are MGHDK and SYGVNS. The CDR3 sequence is CASSELPTGNNEKLFF. CDR3 nucleotides: TGTGCCAGCAGTGAACTCCCGACAGGCAATAATGAAAAACTGTTTTTT.

CDR3 DNA: TGTGCCAGCAGTTTTCGGGGGAGCACGGCGGGGGAGCAGTACTTC. It is translated as CASSFRGSTAGEQYF. The V and J genes are TRBV28 and TRBJ2-7; possible D gene TRBD2, 6 bases. The length of the CDR3 is 15 residues. The germline V gene has CDR1 MDHEN and CDR2 SYDVKM. V lost 3 bases and J 7 bases, leaving 19 bases between the germline ends.

This chain links TRBV28 with TRBJ2-2; 10 positions match TRBD2. This CDR3 contains 16 residues. V was clipped by 7 bases and J by 7 bases; unmatched bases: 12. Germline V lookup: CDR1 MDHEN, CDR2 SYDVKM. The CDR3 DNA reads as TGTGCCAGCATGACCCTAGCGGGAGTCGGTGGCGGGGAGCTGTTTTTT. Its protein is CASMTLAGVGGGELFF.

The V and J genes are TRBV7-2 and TRBJ1-5; tentatively, D is TRBD1 (6 bases). The V gene lost 4 bases and the J gene lost 0 bases, with 22 bases spanning the gap. CDR1 and CDR2 from the germline V gene are SGHTA and FQGNSA. The CDR3 totals 19 residues. The CDR3 is CASSSRIGQGYHSNQPQHF. DNA of the CDR3: TGTGCCAGCAGCTCCCGAATCGGGCAGGGGTATCATAGCAATCAGCCCCAGCATTTT.

The chain combines TRBV28 with TRBJ1-3, with D possibly matching TRBD1 (6 bases). Germline-derived CDR1 and CDR2 are MDHEN and SYDVKM. The length of the CDR3 is 14 residues. Trimming stripped 6 bases from V and 0 bases from J, with 9 bases between. This CDR3 reads CASSPGASGNTIYF. Here the CDR3 DNA reads TGTGCCAGCAGCCCGGGGGCCTCTGGAAACACCATATATTTT. Full variable domain (rest looked up from reference TRBV28 and TRBJ1-3): DVKVTQSSRYLVKRTGEKVFLECVQDMDHENMFWYRQDPGLGLRLIYFSYDVKMKEKGDIPEGYSVSREKKERFSLILESASTNQTSMYLCASSPGASGNTIYFGEGSWLTVV.

Concerning this clone: Additional DNA sequences in this sample encode the identical CDR3. The chain recombines TRBV5-4 with TRBJ2-1; D ambiguous. There are 12 residues in the CDR3. The germline CDR1 and CDR2 sequences are SGHNT and YYREEE (reference sequence). V was shortened by 1 base and J by 8 bases, with 7 bases between the two germline ends. The CDR3 loop is CASSLTGDEQFF. The DNA for the CDR3 is TGTGCCAGCAGCTTGACTGGCGATGAGCAGTTCTTC.

The rearrangement joins TRBV4-2 to TRBJ2-2, with D maybe TRBD1 (5 bases). The CDR3 runs 14 residues. The ends were cut back, 6 bases at V and 0 bases at J, with 8 bases in the middle. Germline V gene data show CDR1 as LGHNA and CDR2 as YNFKEQ. In DNA, the CDR3 is TGTGCCAGCAGGACAGAGACGAACACCGGGGAGCTGTTTTTT. It codes for CASRTETNTGELFF.

This rearrangement joins TRBV2 to TRBJ2-5; D gene uncertain. Per germline, CDR1 SNHLY and CDR2 FYNNEI. Trimming cost V 8 bases and J 2 bases, with 15 bases left between them. There are 14 residues in the CDR3. This CDR3 is CASGLGQIQETQYF. The DNA for the CDR3 is TGTGCCAGCGGCCTAGGGCAGATTCAAGAGACCCAGTACTTC.

The V gene is TRBV7-9, the J gene TRBJ1-3; no reliable D call. Trimming stripped 11 bases from V and 9 bases from J, with 17 bases between. The germline CDR1 and CDR2 sequences are SEHNR and FQNEAQ (reference sequence). CDR3 length equals 12 residues. The CDR3 loop is CAFSAFGGTIYF. CDR3 DNA sequence: TGTGCCTTTAGCGCCTTCGGTGGCACCATATATTTT.

The chain is built from TRBV7-6 and TRBJ2-7, with TRBD2 as a possible D gene (5 bases). V lost 1 base and J lost 1, with 11 bases in between. Germline-derived CDR1 and CDR2 are SGHVS and FNYEAQ. The CDR3 consists of 15 residues. The CDR3 sequence: CASSLETTSSYEQYF. CDR3 sequence (DNA): TGTGCCAGCAGCTTAGAGACTACTAGTTCCTACGAGCAGTACTTC.

This clone was detected a few times. The genes are TRBV6-5 and TRBJ2-7, with D maybe TRBD2 (6 bases). V was clipped by 4 bases and J by 5 bases, with 21 bases between them. CDR1 and CDR2 from the germline V gene are MNHEY and SVGAGI. The CDR3 sequence is 16 residues long. The CDR3: CASSSLGDFPGHEQYF. CDR3 nucleotides: TGTGCCAGCAGTTCCCTCGGGGACTTCCCCGGCCACGAGCAGTACTTC.

V and J are TRBV7-9 and TRBJ2-5; the D gene could be TRBD1 or TRBD2 (5 bases each). Germline CDR1 is SEHNR and CDR2 is FQNEAQ (reference sequence). This CDR3 is 13 amino acids long. With 5 bases removed from V and 5 bases from J, the gap between germline ends came to 12 bases. As DNA, the CDR3 is TGTGCCAGCAGCGAGGGGCGTTGGGAGACCCAGTACTTC. Encoded protein: CASSEGRWETQYF.

The chain carries TRBV6-5 and TRBJ2-5, with 8 bases matching TRBD2. V lost 6 bases, J lost 4 bases, and 10 bases stayed unmatched. The CDR3 has 15 amino acids. Germline V gives CDR1 MNHEY, CDR2 SVGAGI. The CDR3 nucleotides are TGTGCCAGCAGCACCGGGACTAGTGTTGGAGAGACCCAGTACTTC. As protein: CASSTGTSVGETQYF.

The J gene is TRBJ2-3, the V gene TRBV28; D may be TRBD1 (5 bases). This CDR3 is 13 amino acids long. Trimming took 7 bases from V and 2 from J, leaving 10 bases between them. Per germline, CDR1 MDHEN and CDR2 SYDVKM. The DNA of the CDR3 is TGTGCCAGCAATATAGGACACACAGATACGCAGTATTTT. As protein: CASNIGHTDTQYF. Based on the CDR3 plus reference TRBV28 and TRBJ2-3, the full variable domain is DVKVTQSSRYLVKRTGEKVFLECVQDMDHENMFWYRQDPGLGLRLIYFSYDVKMKEKGDIPEGYSVSREKKERFSLILESASTNQTSMYLCASNIGHTDTQYFGPGTRLTVL.

The rearrangement uses TRBV28 and TRBJ2-3; TRBD1 aligns across 9 bases. The germline gives CDR1 MDHEN, CDR2 SYDVKM. V shed 6 bases, J shed 5 bases, and the junction held 6 bases outside the gene matches. The CDR3 is 14 amino acids. The CDR3: CASRLQGAGDTQYF. The CDR3 DNA follows: TGTGCCAGCAGATTACAGGGGGCAGGAGATACGCAGTATTTT.

This sequence joins TRBV7-6 and TRBJ2-7; no clear D. Trimming took off 2 bases at V and 3 bases at J, with 11 bases between the two ends. The CDR3 totals 14 residues. The germline CDR1 and CDR2 sequences are SGHVS and FNYEAQ. The CDR3: CASSLKGRDYEQYF. Written as DNA, the CDR3 is TGTGCCAGCAGCTTAAAAGGGCGAGACTACGAGCAGTACTTC.

The chain is built from TRBV18 and TRBJ2-1; 8 bases line up with TRBD2. The ends lost 4 bases at V and 6 bases at J; junction bases unmatched: 11. This CDR3 spans 16 amino acids. The germline gives CDR1 KGHSH, CDR2 LQKENI. Here the CDR3 reads CASSRSGTSRFNEQFF. CDR3 in DNA: TGTGCCAGCTCACGGTCTGGGACTAGTCGGTTCAATGAGCAGTTCTTC. The entire variable domain, with the rest obtained from reference TRBV18 and TRBJ2-1, is as follows: NAGVMQNPRHLVRRRGQEARLRCSPMKGHSHVYWYRQLPEEGLKFMVYLQKENIIDESGMPKERFSAEFPKEGPSILRIQQVVRGDSAAYFCASSRSGTSRFNEQFFGPGTRLTVL.

A remark on this clone: The same CDR3 arises from other DNA sequences in this sample as well. The chain is built from TRBV11-2 and TRBJ2-1; 11 positions agree with TRBD2. CDR3 length: 15 amino acids. Per germline, CDR1 SGHAT and CDR2 FQNNGV. Trimming removed 4 bases from V and 6 bases from J; junction bases left unmatched: 5. This CDR3 reads CASSSLAGGLNEQFF. The CDR3 DNA sequence: TGTGCCAGCAGCTCTCTAGCGGGAGGACTCAATGAGCAGTTCTTC.

The J gene is TRBJ2-3, the V gene TRBV5-6; 12 bases match TRBD1. CDR1 is SGHDT, CDR2 YYEEEE, per germline. V was clipped by 3 bases and J by 0 bases; unmatched bases: 5. The CDR3 covers 17 residues. CDR3 DNA sequence: TGTGCCAGCAGCTACGCCGGGACAGGGGGCAGCACAGATACGCAGTATTTT. Its protein is CASSYAGTGGSTDTQYF.

The rearrangement joins TRBV19 to TRBJ2-7, with D possibly being TRBD1 or TRBD2 (5 bases each). V was shortened by 1 base and J by 1 base, with 14 bases between the two germline ends. The CDR3 runs 16 residues. Germline lookup yields CDR1 LNHDA and CDR2 SQIVND (reference sequence). CDR3 DNA sequence: TGTGCCAGTAGTATAGCCCCAAGGGACGCGTCCTACGAGCAGTACTTC. Encoded protein: CASSIAPRDASYEQYF.

This rearrangement joins TRBV7-9 to TRBJ1-2, with 9 bases identical to TRBD1. The trim removed 5 bases at V and 2 bases at J, leaving 6 bases unmatched. The CDR3 extends over 15 amino acids. The germline CDR1 and CDR2 sequences are SEHNR and FQNEAQ (reference sequence). CDR3 in amino acids: CASSLQTGGNYGYTF. The CDR3 DNA reads TGTGCCAGCAGCCTCCAGACAGGGGGGAACTATGGCTACACCTTC.